This T cell receptor (beta chain) was found in a study of blood T cells in healthy people across ages. Study-wide findings and caveats: CMV infection status of these donors was not known.

A note on this clonotype: The antigen is unknown.

This CDR3 region has 12 residues. PCR was performed a second time for about 7 to 11 cycles using a sample-barcoded 5' primer and a J-beta primer mix. One entry per CDR3 protein results from TCRdb running MiXCR on the 5' RACE reads. The table lists almost 1 million distinct CDR3 sequences, roughly half of them singletons. The sequencing sample was made of blood. The genes are TRBV21-1 and TRBJ2-1. TRBV21-1 is designated a pseudogene. This TCR derives from a woman in her sixties or seventies in good health. The CDR3 reads CASSLKGYEQFF. Written as DNA, the CDR3 is TGTGCCAGCAGCCTCAAAGGGTATGAGCAGTTCTTC.